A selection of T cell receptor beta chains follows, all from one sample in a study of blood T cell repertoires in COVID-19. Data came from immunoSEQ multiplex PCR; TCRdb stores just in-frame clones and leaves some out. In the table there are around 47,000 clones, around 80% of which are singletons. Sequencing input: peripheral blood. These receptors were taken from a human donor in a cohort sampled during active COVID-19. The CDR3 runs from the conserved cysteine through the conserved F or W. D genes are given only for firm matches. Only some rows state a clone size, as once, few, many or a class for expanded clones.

TGCAGCGTTGAGCTTACAGGGGCGGATACGCAGTATTTT	CSVELTGADTQYF	TRBJ2-3	NA	TRBD1	TRBV29-1
TGTGCCAGCAGCCAAGATATGCCGGGAACAGATACGCAGTATTTT	CASSQDMPGTDTQYF	TRBJ2-3	NA	NA	TRBV3-1/TRBV3-2
TGTGCCAGCAGCTTGTTTCGAGCGGGAAACGTATACTACACAGATACGCAGTATTTT	CASSLFRAGNVYYTDTQYF	TRBJ2-3	NA	TRBD2	TRBV5-4
TGTGCCAGCAGCTTGGGGCAGGGGTACTCCTACGAGCAGTACTTC	CASSLGQGYSYEQYF	TRBJ2-7	NA	NA	TRBV7-9
TGTGCCAGCAGCTTGTCTAGCGGGGGGGCCTTCTACAATGAGCAGTTCTTC	CASSLSSGGAFYNEQFF	TRBJ2-1	NA	TRBD2	TRBV7-2
TGTGCCAGCAGTTATAACAGGGGCACTGAAGCTTTCTTT	CASSYNRGTEAFF	TRBJ1-1	once	TRBD1	TRBV6-2/TRBV6-3
TGTGCCAGCAGCCGCCGGTACACAGATACGCAGTATTTT	CASSRRYTDTQYF	TRBJ2-3	NA	NA	TRBV11-3
TGTGCCAGCTCACCTAAAAGGGACAGGGAAGCTTATGGCTACACCTTC	CASSPKRDREAYGYTF	TRBJ1-2	once	TRBD1	TRBV18
TGTGCCAGCAGCTCGAAGGGGAGGGTGAACTTC	CASSSKGRVNF	TRBJ2-5	NA	TRBD2	TRBV11-2
TGTGCCAGCAGCTTAGAAGGACTAGCGGGGTACACCGGGGAGCTGTTTTTT	CASSLEGLAGYTGELFF	TRBJ2-2	once	TRBD2	TRBV7-6
TGTGCTAGTGCCCACCTGACAGGGGGCTATCAGCCCCAGCATTTT	CASAHLTGGYQPQHF	TRBJ1-5	NA	TRBD1	TRBV12-5
TGCGCCAGCAGCCCAGGGGTCTCGAACACTGAAGCTTTCTTT	CASSPGVSNTEAFF	TRBJ1-1	NA	NA	TRBV4-3
TGCGCCAGCAGCTTTAAACAAGACAATGAGCAGTTCTTC	CASSFKQDNEQFF	TRBJ2-1	NA	NA	TRBV5-1
TGTGCCAGCAGCTCCGGACAGGGGGCGGCTGAAGCTTTCTTT	CASSSGQGAAEAFF	TRBJ1-1	NA	TRBD1	TRBV11-3
TGTGCCAGCAGCCAAAACGTCCCGGGACTAGCCCTAGACACCGGGGAGCTGTTTTTT	CASSQNVPGLALDTGELFF	TRBJ2-2	NA	TRBD2	TRBV7-9
TGTGCCACCAGCAAAACCCCGCGGGGGGGCCAGGACATTCAGTACTTC	CATSKTPRGGQDIQYF	TRBJ2-4	NA	TRBD2	TRBV15
TGTGCCAGCTCAGGGACAGGGGGCAACTATGGCTACACCTTC	CASSGTGGNYGYTF	TRBJ1-2	NA	TRBD1	TRBV18
TGTGCCAGCAGCTTGGGTGGCAGGGGCGCTGGGGCCAACGTCCTGACTTTC	CASSLGGRGAGANVLTF	TRBJ2-6	NA	NA	TRBV5-4
TGTGCCAGCAGTGACTTAGCCGGACAGGGGGAAGACACCATATATTTT	CASSDLAGQGEDTIYF	TRBJ1-3	NA	TRBD1	TRBV2
TGCGCCAGCAGACCCGGGCCCGGGACTGGAAACACCATATATTTT	CASRPGPGTGNTIYF	TRBJ1-3	NA	NA	TRBV4-1
TGTGCCAGCAGTCTCCCAGGGTTCACAGATACGCAGTATTTT	CASSLPGFTDTQYF	TRBJ2-3	once	NA	TRBV28
TGTGCCAGCAGTTACTCGGGACAGACAGTCTATGGCTACACCTTC	CASSYSGQTVYGYTF	TRBJ1-2	NA	TRBD1	TRBV6-5
TGCAGCGTTGAGGGACTAGCGGGGGTGTACAATGAGCAGTTCTTC	CSVEGLAGVYNEQFF	TRBJ2-1	once	TRBD2	TRBV29-1
TGTGCCAGCAGCGCCCTTAGCTCTGGAAACACCATATATTTT	CASSALSSGNTIYF	TRBJ1-3	NA	NA	TRBV14
TGTGCCTGGAGAGATTGGCGGGGAACAGATACGCAGTATTTT	CAWRDWRGTDTQYF	TRBJ2-3	NA	NA	TRBV30
TGTGCCACCAGTGAAACGGGGGGCGACAATGAGCAGTTCTTC	CATSETGGDNEQFF	TRBJ2-1	NA	NA	TRBV24-1
TGTGCCTGGAGTTGTTCACAGGATCTCTATGGCTACACCTTC	CAWSCSQDLYGYTF	TRBJ1-2	once	NA	TRBV30
TGTGCCAGCAGCGTTACAGGCGGCCTCGGCTACACCTTC	CASSVTGGLGYTF	TRBJ1-2	NA	NA	TRBV9
TGTGCCAGCAGCCAACGCGGGGGAGATTCACCCCTCCACTTT	CASSQRGGDSPLHF	TRBJ1-6	NA	NA	TRBV3-1/TRBV3-2
TGTGCCAGCAGTTACGTGGGACAGGGGGCGATCGAGCAGTACTTC	CASSYVGQGAIEQYF	TRBJ2-7	NA	TRBD1	TRBV6-5
TGTGCCAGCAAGGCAGGGGGCCTGTCTGGGGCCAACGTCCTGACTTTC	CASKAGGLSGANVLTF	TRBJ2-6	NA	TRBD1	TRBV27
TGTGCCAGCAGGACCCCGACAGGGGGTTCCCATCAGCCCCAGCATTTT	CASRTPTGGSHQPQHF	TRBJ1-5	NA	TRBD1	TRBV28
TGTGCCAGTAAAGCGCGGGAGACATCGCCGAACAATCAGCCCCAGCATTTT	CASKARETSPNNQPQHF	TRBJ1-5	NA	NA	TRBV19
TGCGCCAGCCGGGACAGGCTTTCGGATGGCTACACCTTC	CASRDRLSDGYTF	TRBJ1-2	NA	TRBD1	TRBV10-2
TGCGCCAGCAGCTTGGCCTTGGGGGGGCAAATCCAAGAGACCCAGTACTTC	CASSLALGGQIQETQYF	TRBJ2-5	once	NA	TRBV5-1
TGCGCCAGCAGCTTAGCCTCTGCAACTAATGAAAAACTGTTTTTT	CASSLASATNEKLFF	TRBJ1-4	NA	NA	TRBV5-1
TGTGCCAGTAGTACCACCGGGACACAGGTTGGGAAACTGTTTTTT	CASSTTGTQVGKLFF	TRBJ1-4	NA	NA	TRBV19
TGTGCCAGCAGTGGGGGGTACGCCTACGAGCAGTACTTC	CASSGGYAYEQYF	TRBJ2-7	few	NA	TRBV12-3/TRBV12-4
TGTGCCAGCAGTTCGACAGGGGGGTTTAGTTTGGATGGCTACACCTTC	CASSSTGGFSLDGYTF	TRBJ1-2	NA	TRBD1	TRBV27
TGTGCCAGCAGTTACAGGGAGAACACTGAAGCTTTCTTT	CASSYRENTEAFF	TRBJ1-1	NA	NA	TRBV28
TGCGCCAGCAGCACTAGCGGGGACACAGATACGCAGTATTTT	CASSTSGDTDTQYF	TRBJ2-3	once	TRBD2	TRBV10-1
TGTGCCAGCGGTCAGGGGGGCCAAGAGACCCAGTACTTC	CASGQGGQETQYF	TRBJ2-5	once	NA	TRBV28
TGTGCCAGCAGTGATAGCAGGGGGGAGACCGGGGAGCTGTTTTTT	CASSDSRGETGELFF	TRBJ2-2	NA	NA	TRBV2
TGTGCCAGCAGTTACCTCCCTGACAGGGGTAGGGAGACCCAGTACTTC	CASSYLPDRGRETQYF	TRBJ2-5	NA	TRBD1	TRBV6-6
TGTGCCAGCAGTTCGGGGAACAATGAGCAGTTCTTC	CASSSGNNEQFF	TRBJ2-1	NA	NA	TRBV5-6